This T cell receptor (beta chain) was sequenced during a study of T cell responses to AZD1222 COVID-19 vaccine. The length of the CDR3 is 16 residues. Per the germline V gene, CDR1 is MNHEY and CDR2 is SMNVEV (reference sequence). V lost 7 bases to trimming and J lost 3 bases; unmatched junction nucleotides: 7. General study points: The study sampled repertoires only after the peak T cell response. Spike-specific TCR breadth rose after two AZD1222 doses, and depth rose as well. Clonal diversity was possibly underestimated, and white British individuals and females predominated among donors. Regions left unmutated in variants are reportedly the target of nearly half of spike-specific TCRs.

The method was immunoSEQ multiplex PCR; TCRdb's version includes in-frame clones alone and lacks a portion of them. The sample consists of 90,000 to 130,000 clones, 88% of them appearing once. Concerning this clone itself: Its cognate antigen is unknown.

The material was peripheral blood, obtained on day 0 of AZD1222 vaccination. The rearrangement joins TRBV27 to TRBJ2-1; 12 nucleotides agree with TRBD2. The clonotype comes from an adult in good health. The CDR3, as DNA: TGTGCCAGCATTAACCGGACTAGCGGGGTCTACAATGAGCAGTTCTTC. The encoded protein is CASINRTSGVYNEQFF.